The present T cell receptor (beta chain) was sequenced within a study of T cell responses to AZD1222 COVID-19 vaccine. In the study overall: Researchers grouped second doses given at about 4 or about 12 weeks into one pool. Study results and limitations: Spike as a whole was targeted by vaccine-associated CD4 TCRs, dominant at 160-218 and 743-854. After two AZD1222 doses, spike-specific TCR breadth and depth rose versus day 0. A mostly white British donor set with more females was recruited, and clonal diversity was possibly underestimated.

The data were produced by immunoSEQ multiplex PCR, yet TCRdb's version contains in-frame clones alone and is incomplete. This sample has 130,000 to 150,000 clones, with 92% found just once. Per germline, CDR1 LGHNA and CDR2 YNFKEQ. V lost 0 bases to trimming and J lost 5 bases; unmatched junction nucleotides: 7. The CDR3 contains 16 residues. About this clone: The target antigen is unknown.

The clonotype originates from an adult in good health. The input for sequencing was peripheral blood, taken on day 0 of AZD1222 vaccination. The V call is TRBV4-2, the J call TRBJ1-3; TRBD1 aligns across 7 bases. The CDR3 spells CASSQDLPGGRNTIYF. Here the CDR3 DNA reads TGTGCCAGCAGCCAAGATCTTCCAGGGGGAAGAAACACCATATATTTT.